The rows below give T cell receptor beta chains drawn from one sample of a study of shared clonotypes between healthy human individuals. Sequencing used immunoSEQ multiplex PCR; TCRdb keeps in-frame clones, though not all of them. Here the sample spans 900,000 to 1,200,000 clones, around 82% being singletons. The material sequenced was memory CD4+ T cells from PBMCs. The receptors shown here come from a man aged 18 to 35 in good health. Some clones in this sample may be carry-over from other donors' samples. Both conserved end residues are part of each CDR3. Fields, in order: D gene, J gene, V gene, clone size, CDR3 DNA, CDR3 protein. D genes are given only for firm matches. Size values are once, few and many counts, or a class for expanded clones, and some rows have none.

>.|TRBJ1-3|TRBV28|few
TGTGCCAGCAGTTTGGGGGGCTCTGGAAACACCATATATTTT
CASSLGGSGNTIYF
>TRBD1|TRBJ2-7|TRBV5-5|.
TGTGCCAGCAGCTGGACAGGGGCCGGGACCTACGAGCAGTACTTC
CASSWTGAGTYEQYF
>TRBD1|TRBJ1-2|TRBV19|.
TGTGCCAGTAGCCCGAGGACAGGAAGGAACTATGGCTACACCTTC
CASSPRTGRNYGYTF
>.|TRBJ2-1|TRBV7-3|.
TGTGCCAGCAGCTTATCTTCTAGTTTAAGCAATGAGCAGTTCTTC
CASSLSSSLSNEQFF
>TRBD2|TRBJ2-5|TRBV7-2|.
TGTGCCAGCAGGGGATGGGGGGGAGAGACCCAGTACTTC
CASRGWGGETQYF
>.|TRBJ2-5|TRBV6-5|.
TGTGCCAGCAGTAGGCGGAGACAAGAGACCCAGTACTTC
CASSRRRQETQYF
>.|TRBJ2-2|TRBV13|.
TGTGCCAGCAGCTTACCCCCCCCCGGGGAGCTGTTTTTT
CASSLPPPGELFF
>TRBD2|TRBJ2-5|TRBV15|few
TGTGCCACCAGCAGAGATGCGGGGGACCAGTACTTC
CATSRDAGDQYF
>TRBD2|TRBJ2-7|TRBV6-6|.
TGTGCCAGCATTCCGGGCTGGACTAGCGGGAGCTACGAGCAGTACTTC
CASIPGWTSGSYEQYF
>TRBD2|TRBJ2-1|TRBV2|.
TGTGCCAGCAGGGAGCGGGAGGGCCACAATGAGCAGTTCTTC
CASREREGHNEQFF
>.|TRBJ2-5|TRBV7-2|.
TGTGCCAGCAGCTCGCTGGCGGAGCAAGAGACCCAGTACTTC
CASSSLAEQETQYF
>.|TRBJ2-3|TRBV12-5|.
TGTGCTAGTGGTGGGGGCCTCACAGATACGCAGTATTTT
CASGGGLTDTQYF
>.|TRBJ1-5|TRBV28|once
TGTGCCAGCATTATCTCGAGCGGGCGGCGCAATCAGCCCCAGCATTTT
CASIISSGRRNQPQHF
>.|TRBJ2-1|TRBV5-5|once
TGTGCCAGCAGTCTGAATACAAACAATGAGCAGTTCTTC
CASSLNTNNEQFF
>.|TRBJ2-7|TRBV28|many
TGTGCCAGCAGTTCGGTCCTAGAGGCTAGGCGCGAGCAGTACTTC
CASSSVLEARREQYF
>.|TRBJ2-7|TRBV6-5|.
TGTGCCAGCAGTGCCCACCGGGGCTCCTCCTACGAGCAGTACTTC
CASSAHRGSSYEQYF
>.|TRBJ2-2|TRBV27|once
TGTGCCAGCAGTTTTGGGGCCGGCCCCGGGGAGCTGTTTTTT
CASSFGAGPGELFF
>.|TRBJ2-6|TRBV2|.
TGTGCCAGCCGAGACAGGTCTGGGGCCAACGTCCTGACTTTC
CASRDRSGANVLTF
>.|TRBJ2-5|TRBV7-7|.
TGTGCCAGCAGCCTCCGGCCCCAAGAGACCCAGTACTTC
CASSLRPQETQYF
>.|TRBJ2-1|TRBV27|.
TGTGCCAGCAGCGCAACAACAGAGGAGCAGTTCTTC
CASSATTEEQFF
>.|TRBJ1-4|TRBV7-9|.
TGTGCCAGCGCGGACTCTCCAACTAATGAAAAACTGTTTTTT
CASADSPTNEKLFF
>TRBD1|TRBJ1-3|TRBV9|.
TGTGCCAGCAGCGCACCAGGGGGCTCTGGAAACACCATATATTTT
CASSAPGGSGNTIYF
>.|TRBJ2-7|TRBV2|.
TGTGCCAGCAGTGTCTCCCTGGGACCCTACGAGCAGTACTTC
CASSVSLGPYEQYF
>.|TRBJ1-4|TRBV5-1|.
TGCGCCAGCAGCTTGGGAGGGGGAAATGAAAAACTGTTTTTT
CASSLGGGNEKLFF
>.|TRBJ1-2|TRBV28|.
TGTGCCAGCAGTTCCTCAATGTTTGACGGCTACACCTTC
CASSSSMFDGYTF
>TRBD2|TRBJ2-7|TRBV11-2|.
TGTGCCAGCAGCTTAGAAAGCGGGATCCGCGAGCAGTACTTC
CASSLESGIREQYF
>TRBD1|TRBJ1-2|TRBV6-6|.
TGTGCCAGCAGCCCAGGACAGGGTGGCTACACCTTC
CASSPGQGGYTF
>.|TRBJ1-1|TRBV18|.
TGTGCCAGCTCACCACCGTCAGGGATGAACACTGAAGCTTTCTTT
CASSPPSGMNTEAFF
>.|TRBJ2-1|TRBV7-3|few
TGTGCCAGCAGCTTAATGGGTGGGACCTCCTACAATGAGCAGTTCTTC
CASSLMGGTSYNEQFF
>.|TRBJ2-2|TRBV5-1|.
TGCGCCAGCAGCCCTTTGGGCACGGGCGGGGAGCTGTTTTTT
CASSPLGTGGELFF
>.|TRBJ1-2|TRBV7-9|.
TGTGCCAGCAGCGCACAGGCAGCCGGCGGCTACACCTTC
CASSAQAAGGYTF
>TRBD1|TRBJ1-4|TRBV5-1|once
TGCGCCAGCAGCCCGACAGGGGACGTAAGGAGTGAAAAACTGTTTTTT
CASSPTGDVRSEKLFF
>TRBD2|TRBJ2-2|TRBV2|.
TGTGCCAGCAGTGTACTAGCGGTAACCGGGGAGCTGTTTTTT
CASSVLAVTGELFF
>TRBD1|TRBJ2-1|TRBV28|.
TGTGCCAGCAGTTCCGCTGACAGGGGGCTTAGGAATGAGCAGTTCTTC
CASSSADRGLRNEQFF
>TRBD1|TRBJ2-7|TRBV19|.
TGTGCCAGTAGTATGGAGGGTCGGACAGGGATCTACGGGCAGTACTTC
CASSMEGRTGIYGQYF
>TRBD2|TRBJ2-1|TRBV29-1|.
TGCAGCGCCGGGACTAGCGGCGATGAGCAGTTCTTC
CSAGTSGDEQFF
>.|TRBJ1-1|TRBV5-1|once
TGCGCCAGCAGCTTGGACGTCCGACAGACGAACACTGAAGCTTTCTTT
CASSLDVRQTNTEAFF
>TRBD1|TRBJ2-5|TRBV4-1|.
TGCGCCAGCAGCCAAGATACGGGAAGGGGGCAAAAGACCCAGTACTTC
CASSQDTGRGQKTQYF